The clone carrying this T cell receptor beta chain is a singleton in its sample. Its antigen is unidentified. The data derive from a study of PD-1 blockade in classical Hodgkin lymphoma. TCRdb's table, derived via immunoSEQ multiplex PCR, lists solely in-frame clones and lacks some. The sample shows approximately 13,000 clones, 65% to 85% of them seen only once. There was relapse after autologous stem cell transplantation in every patient, and there was variation in brentuximab vedotin exposure. With 7 bases removed from V and 6 bases from J, the gap between germline ends came to 15 bases. This CDR3 is built from 13 residues. CDR1 is MNHNS and CDR2 is SASEGT in the germline V gene. Broader study findings: Newly diagnosed patients reportedly trailed healthy donors in baseline TCR diversity. While CD8+ TCR diversity did not rise significantly by C4D1, CD4+ TCR diversity did.

The receptor was derived from a human donor with classical Hodgkin lymphoma. This material consisted of peripheral blood mononuclear cells (PBMCs), taken at baseline. This rearrangement joins TRBV6-1 to TRBJ1-2; D possibly corresponds to TRBD1 (5 bases). CDR3 coding DNA: TGTGCCAGCAATCTGGGAGGGGCGGATGGCTACACCTTC. Its protein product is CASNLGGADGYTF.